Shown below are 20 T cell receptor beta chains from a single sample sequenced in a study of response to subunit inactivated influenza vaccine. TCRdb itself ran the RT-PCR reads through MiXCR, one entry per CDR3 protein. This table has 550,000 to 800,000 distinct CDR3 sequences, over 11% appearing once. Sequencing was performed on PBMCs from blood, taken 14 to 15 days before vaccination. The receptor source for this set is a man in his fifties who received an inactivated influenza vaccine.

Ten or more counts support this clonotype. This chain connects TRBV20-1 to TRBJ2-7, with D unresolved. The length of the CDR3 is 14 residues. The germline CDR1 and CDR2 sequences are DFQATT and SNEGSKA (reference sequence). V lost 7 bases and J lost 3, with 19 bases in between. CDR3 DNA: TGCAGTGTTTATGCAGGTAATGGCGGCTACGAGCAGTACTTC. Translating gives CSVYAGNGGYEQYF.

The rearrangement uses TRBV9 and TRBJ1-5, with 8 nucleotides matching TRBD1. Trimming took 0 bases from V and 6 from J; bases not matched to a gene: 8. The CDR3 length is 16 residues. Looked up from germline, CDR1 is SGDLS and CDR2 is YYNGEE. The CDR3 spells CASSVGEDRGVQPQHF. CDR3 nucleotide sequence: TGTGCCAGCAGCGTAGGGGAAGACAGGGGTGTTCAGCCCCAGCATTTT.

This clonotype was picked up many times. This sequence joins TRBV29-1 and TRBJ2-1; TRBD1 agrees at 9 bases. The CDR3 loop spans 17 amino acids. Trimming took 5 bases from V and 0 from J; bases not matched to a gene: 11. The germline CDR1 and CDR2 sequences are SQVTM and ANQGSEA. The CDR3 is CSVPGQGFFSSYNEQFF. DNA of the CDR3: TGCAGCGTTCCGGGACAGGGATTTTTTAGCTCCTACAATGAGCAGTTCTTC.

This clonotype has only a few counts. The chain's CDR3 is CASSYSSAWGLNTEAFF. CDR3 DNA: TGTGCCAGCAGTTACTCGAGTGCTTGGGGGCTGAACACTGAAGCTTTCTTT. This sequence joins TRBV6-5 and TRBJ1-1; D perhaps matches TRBD1 (6 bases). The CDR3 has 17 amino acids. In germline, CDR1 is MNHEY, CDR2 SVGAGI. Trimming pared 0 bases from V and 0 bases from J, leaving 14 bases between.

This clonotype came up a few times. Here the CDR3 DNA reads TGTGCCAGCAGCTTACAACAGGGTGTCTGGGAGCAGTACTTC. Translated, it gives CASSLQQGVWEQYF. The chain uses TRBV7-6 and TRBJ2-7; perhaps TRBD1 as D (6 bases). Trimming removed 2 bases at V and 7 bases at J, with 15 bases between. The CDR3 extends over 14 amino acids. Germline V CDR1 and CDR2: SGHVS, FNYEAQ.

This clonotype turned up a few times. The rearrangement uses TRBV20-1 and TRBJ2-3, with D perhaps TRBD2 (6 bases). Germline CDR1 DFQATT, CDR2 SNEGSKA (reference sequence). With 2 bases removed from V and 6 bases from J, the gap between germline ends came to 12 bases. The CDR3 totals 13 residues. CDR3 loop: CSARTGEDDTQYF. CDR3 DNA sequence: TGCAGTGCTAGAACGGGGGAGGACGATACGCAGTATTTT.

The chain joins TRBV4-2 to TRBJ1-2; a possible D gene is TRBD1 (6 bases). In germline, CDR1 is LGHNA, CDR2 YNFKEQ. Deletions cut 1 base from V and 4 bases from J, with 10 bases between. This CDR3 contains 14 residues. This CDR3 is CASSQVGAVYGYTF. The CDR3 nucleotides read TGTGCCAGCAGCCAAGTGGGGGCAGTCTATGGCTACACCTTC.

This clonotype appeared a few times. The chain couples TRBV12-3 or TRBV12-4 to TRBJ1-2; a possible D gene is TRBD1 (6 bases). CDR3 length equals 17 residues. Trimming removed 3 bases from V and 0 bases from J, with 17 bases in between. The DNA for the CDR3 is TGTGCCAGCAGTTTCGCGGGGGCCAGCGATTCTAACTATGGCTACACCTTC. Protein: CASSFAGASDSNYGYTF.

Only a few counts were recorded for this clonotype. The rearrangement joins TRBV28 to TRBJ2-7; 14 bases are shared with TRBD2. J gave up 0 bases and V 3 bases, and 16 bases lay outside the gene matches. In germline, CDR1 is MDHEN, CDR2 SYDVKM. The CDR3 extends over 21 amino acids. For the CDR3, the DNA is TGTGCCAGCAGTTTCCCTGTCTTGGGACTAGCGGGAGTGGGTACCTCCTACGAGCAGTACTTC. This codes for CASSFPVLGLAGVGTSYEQYF.

The chain carries TRBV5-8 and TRBJ2-6; D is undetermined. Germline V gene lookup returns CDR1 SGHTS and CDR2 YDEGEE. The CDR3 is 16 residues long. V gave up 0 bases and J gave up 1 base, with 8 bases separating them. CDR3: CASSLGLSSGANVLTF. The DNA for the CDR3 is TGTGCCAGCAGCTTGGGCCTTTCATCTGGGGCCAACGTCCTGACTTTC.

This clonotype was counted only a few times. The chain combines TRBV5-5 with TRBJ2-3; D may match TRBD1 or TRBD2 (6 bases each). Germline-derived CDR1 and CDR2 are SGHKS and YYEKEE (reference sequence). The CDR3 spans 16 residues. V was clipped by 4 bases and J by 1 base, with 16 bases between them. The CDR3: CASSPIGGGGTDTQYF. The CDR3 DNA reads TGTGCCAGCAGCCCTATTGGGGGCGGGGGCACAGATACGCAGTATTTT.

This rearrangement joins TRBV9 to TRBJ2-7, with 8 bases that match TRBD2. Germline values: CDR1 SGDLS, CDR2 YYNGEE. The CDR3 loop spans 15 amino acids. After removal of 4 bases from V and 8 bases from J, the junction contained 14 bases not matched to a gene. The CDR3 region has the DNA TGTGCCAGCAGCTTATCTAGCGGGTCCCTGGTACAGCAGTACTTC. Its translation: CASSLSSGSLVQQYF.

This clonotype was picked up many times. The chain carries TRBV15 and TRBJ1-5; unclear D gene. Trimming removed 1 base at V and 0 bases at J, with 7 bases between. Looked up from germline, CDR1 is LNHNV and CDR2 is YYDKDF (reference sequence). This CDR3 contains 15 residues. As DNA, the CDR3 is TGTGCCACCAGCAGAGTAGGGAATAGCAATCAGCCCCAGCATTTT. Protein: CATSRVGNSNQPQHF.

The sample holds many counts of this clonotype. This chain connects TRBV27 to TRBJ1-2; 7 nucleotides agree with TRBD1. The CDR3 loop spans 11 amino acids. Germline CDR1 reads MNHEY; CDR2 reads SMNVEV (reference sequence). J was trimmed by 8 bases and V by 6 bases; bases with no gene match: 3. The CDR3 sequence: CASRTGSGYTF. CDR3 nucleotides: TGTGCCAGCAGGACAGGGTCGGGCTACACCTTC.

This clonotype has a handful of counts. The V call is TRBV18, the J call TRBJ2-7; no clear D. The CDR3 has 13 residues. The germline gives CDR1 KGHSH, CDR2 LQKENI. Trimming took off 3 bases at V and 3 bases at J, with 9 bases between the two ends. CDR3 sequence (DNA): TGTGCCAGCTCACCGGGCAGAAACTACGAGCAGTACTTC. Amino acids: CASSPGRNYEQYF.

The rearrangement links TRBV6-2 or TRBV6-3 to TRBJ2-3; D unresolved. The ends were cut back, 2 bases at V and 2 bases at J, with 14 bases in the middle. The CDR3 is made up of 16 amino acids. Per germline, CDR1 MNHEY and CDR2 SVGEGT. In DNA form, the CDR3 reads TGTGCCAGCAGTTACGAGGTAGACCTTTCCACAGATACGCAGTATTTT. Protein product: CASSYEVDLSTDTQYF.

The sample holds a few counts of this clonotype. V gene TRBV20-1 combines with J gene TRBJ2-5, with 14 nucleotides matching TRBD2. This CDR3 contains 18 residues. Losses at the gene ends were 1 base for V and 5 bases for J; bases not matched to a gene: 12. Germline CDR1 reads DFQATT; CDR2 reads SNEGSKA (reference sequence). The CDR3 DNA reads TGCAGTGCTAGAGCCCTTCAAGGGACTAGCGGGAGTTATGAGACCCAGTACTTC. This gives the protein CSARALQGTSGSYETQYF.

The J gene is TRBJ1-1, the V gene TRBV4-2; 10 bases map to TRBD1. The CDR3 extends over 15 amino acids. Trimming cost V 4 bases and J 6 bases; bases outside gene matches: 8. From germline, CDR1 is LGHNA and CDR2 YNFKEQ. In DNA form, the CDR3 reads TGTGCCAGCAGCCGACAGGGACAGGGGAGGGCTGAAGCTTTCTTT. Its translation: CASSRQGQGRAEAFF.

The rearrangement links TRBV7-9 to TRBJ2-5, with D tentatively TRBD1 (6 bases). Germline lookup yields CDR1 SEHNR and CDR2 FQNEAQ (reference sequence). CDR3 size: 17 residues. V dropped 5 bases and J dropped 5 bases, with 24 bases sitting between them. CDR3: CASSPHDRDTYRETQYF. The DNA of the CDR3 is TGTGCCAGCAGCCCACACGACCGGGACACTTACCGGGAGACCCAGTACTTC.

There are a few counts of this clonotype. The chain couples TRBV29-1 to TRBJ1-2; TRBD1 aligns across 7 bases. CDR3 length: 13 amino acids. Germline trimming cut 5 bases from V and 0 bases from J; bases unmatched to any gene: 3. Germline assignment: CDR1 SQVTM and CDR2 ANQGSEA. CDR3 sequence (DNA): TGCAGCGTTCCGACAGGGACTAACTATGGCTACACCTTC. Translating gives CSVPTGTNYGYTF.